This T cell receptor (beta chain) was observed in a study of CXCR3-negative and CXCR3-positive naive CD8 T cells. The study made its TRB cDNA libraries by 5' RACE, adding UMI labels. TCRdb reprocessed the 5' RACE reads and stores each CDR3 protein as one record, lacking DNA. This table holds 65,000 to 75,000 distinct CDR3 sequences. The CDR3 runs 15 residues. CDR1 and CDR2 from the germline V gene are ENHRY and SYGVKD. A CD45RO-CCR7+CD27+CD95- phenotype identified naive CD8+ T cells. Turning to this clonotype: What it binds is not known.

Regarding the study as a whole: Comparison of naive CXCR3-negative and CXCR3-positive cells revealed similar TRBV-TRBJ usage, while memory cells differed.

The sequenced material came from naive CXCR3- CD8+ T cells from blood. The subset here: CD45RO-CCR7+CD27+CD95- naive CD8+ T cells lacking CXCR3 (TNR3-). V usage is TRBV10-3 and J usage is TRBJ2-1; the D call from TCRdb, TRBD2, cannot be confirmed without DNA. The TCR was taken from a human donor in good health. Some clones in this sample may be carry-over from other donors' samples. The CDR3 reads CASQSLAGDYNEQFF.